This T cell receptor (beta chain) was sequenced for a study of control samples from healthy donors and cancer patients. TCRdb's copy holds only in-frame clones and misses some; the assay was immunoSEQ multiplex PCR. The sample contains roughly 170,000 clones, around 94% of which appear only once. CDR1 and CDR2 (germline): MNHEY, SVGAGI. The CDR3 totals 13 residues. V lost 6 bases and J lost 4, with 12 bases in between. This chain joins TRBV6-5 and TRBJ1-1; D perhaps matches TRBD1 (6 bases). The specimen sequenced was blood. This TCR was sampled from a woman aged 18-29 years in good health. The CDR3 sequence is CASSSKGGTEAFF. The CDR3 DNA sequence: TGTGCCAGCAGCAGTAAAGGGGGCACTGAAGCTTTCTTT.